This is a list of T cell receptor beta chains from one sample in a study of blood T cell repertoires in COVID-19. Repertoires were generated with immunoSEQ multiplex PCR, while TCRdb's copy carries only in-frame clones and drops some. The sample holds 300,000 or so clones, 85% to 90% seen once. Sequencing input: peripheral blood. These receptors originate from a woman aged 35 to 49 with acute or convalescent COVID-19. Both conserved end residues are part of each CDR3. The D gene is left open where the match is weak. Size values are once, few and many counts, or a class for expanded clones, and some rows have none.

17 | - | TRBJ2-3 | - | TRBV7-6 | CASSPPILDFVTDTQYF | TGTGCCAGCAGCCCCCCCATTCTAGATTTCGTAACAGATACGCAGTATTTT
16 | TRBD1 | TRBJ1-1 | - | TRBV14 | CASSPRIGTGGGEAFF | TGTGCCAGCAGTCCTCGGATTGGGACAGGGGGTGGTGAAGCTTTCTTT
17 | TRBD2 | TRBJ2-5 | - | TRBV7-2 | CASSFLPSGGRDETQYF | TGTGCCAGCAGCTTCCTTCCTAGCGGGGGACGTGACGAGACCCAGTACTTC
14 | TRBD1 | TRBJ1-2 | - | TRBV10-3 | CAISVTDRDYGYTF | TGTGCCATCAGTGTGACGGACAGGGACTATGGCTACACCTTC
16 | TRBD1 | TRBJ1-5 | - | TRBV12-5 | CASGSNPGQGDQPQHF | TGTGCTAGTGGTTCCAACCCGGGACAGGGGGATCAGCCCCAGCATTTT
13 | - | TRBJ1-1 | large | TRBV11-2 | CASSLAGAVEAFF | TGTGCCAGCAGCTTAGCAGGGGCCGTTGAAGCTTTCTTT
14 | - | TRBJ1-2 | - | TRBV29-1 | CSVEDLGGTYGYTF | TGCAGCGTTGAAGATCTAGGGGGAACCTATGGCTACACCTTC
12 | - | TRBJ2-3 | - | TRBV2 | CASSEVSNTQYF | TGTGCCAGCAGTGAAGTGTCCAATACGCAGTATTTT
14 | TRBD2 | TRBJ2-1 | - | TRBV20-1 | CSASRLAGYNEQFF | TGCAGTGCTAGTCGACTAGCGGGGTACAATGAGCAGTTCTTC
14 | - | TRBJ1-1 | - | TRBV27 | CASKIGGSNTEAFF | TGTGCCAGCAAGATAGGGGGATCGAACACTGAAGCTTTCTTT
14 | - | TRBJ1-2 | - | TRBV3-1/TRBV3-2 | CASSQESVNYGYTF | TGTGCCAGCAGCCAAGAATCCGTAAACTATGGCTACACCTTC
13 | - | TRBJ1-1 | - | TRBV27 | CASSLTVNTEAFF | TGTGCCAGCAGTTTAACAGTGAACACTGAAGCTTTCTTT
12 | TRBD1 | TRBJ1-2 | - | TRBV24-1 | CATSQDRYGYTF | TGTGCCACCAGCCAGGACAGGTATGGCTACACCTTC
16 | TRBD2 | TRBJ2-5 | - | TRBV11-1 | CASSFEGQRGPETQYF | TGTGCCAGCAGCTTCGAGGGCCAGCGGGGGCCGGAGACCCAGTACTTC
15 | TRBD2 | TRBJ2-2 | - | TRBV19 | CASSSSSGYTGELFF | TGTGCCAGTTCTTCGTCTAGCGGATACACCGGGGAGCTGTTTTTT
16 | - | TRBJ2-5 | - | TRBV11-2 | CASSLGGQSLGETQYF | TGTGCCAGCAGCTTAGGAGGACAGTCCCTGGGGGAGACCCAGTACTTC
14 | TRBD1 | TRBJ1-1 | once | TRBV18 | CASSPLDRGAEAFF | TGTGCCAGCTCACCTTTAGACAGGGGGGCTGAAGCTTTCTTT
21 | TRBD2 | TRBJ2-5 | - | TRBV30 | CAWSVNPTQGGGGVYQETQYF | TGTGCCTGGAGTGTAAACCCCACGCAGGGCGGGGGGGGCGTGTACCAAGAGACCCAGTACTTC
15 | - | TRBJ1-5 | - | TRBV15 | CATSRPSRGNQPQHF | TGTGCCACCAGCAGACCAAGCAGGGGCAATCAGCCCCAGCATTTT
15 | - | TRBJ1-1 | once | TRBV9 | CASTKGGSRGTEAFF | TGTGCCAGCACCAAGGGGGGGAGCCGGGGCACTGAAGCTTTCTTT
15 | TRBD1 | TRBJ2-5 | - | TRBV4-1 | CASSQVGTGVETQYF | TGCGCCAGCAGCCAAGTTGGGACAGGGGTAGAGACCCAGTACTTC
13 | - | TRBJ1-5 | - | TRBV25-1 | CASPDRYNQPQHF | TGTGCCAGTCCTGACAGATACAATCAGCCCCAGCATTTT
11 | - | TRBJ1-1 | - | TRBV9 | CASSVALEAFF | TGTGCCAGCAGCGTAGCTCTTGAAGCTTTCTTT
15 | TRBD1 | TRBJ1-2 | - | TRBV4-1 | CASSQEAQRGQPYTF | TGCGCCAGCAGCCAAGAGGCGCAGAGGGGGCAGCCCTACACCTTC
15 | - | TRBJ1-1 | - | TRBV19 | CATHPDGRRNTEAFF | TGTGCCACCCACCCTGACGGCAGGCGGAACACTGAAGCTTTCTTT
13 | - | TRBJ1-1 | - | TRBV24-1 | CATRWGVGTEAFF | TGTGCCACCCGCTGGGGGGTGGGGACTGAAGCTTTCTTT
16 | TRBD2 | TRBJ2-1 | - | TRBV11-2 | CASSLAGRGVSAEQFF | TGTGCCAGCAGCTTAGCGGGCCGGGGGGTGTCCGCTGAGCAGTTCTTC
16 | TRBD2 | TRBJ2-5 | - | TRBV13 | CASSLGTSGAVETQYF | TGTGCCAGCAGCCTCGGGACTAGCGGGGCTGTGGAGACCCAGTACTTC
12 | - | TRBJ1-2 | - | TRBV6-4 | CASSDSIGGYTF | TGTGCCAGCAGTGACTCGATTGGCGGCTACACCTTC
12 | TRBD2 | TRBJ2-2 | - | TRBV29-1 | CTGGGATGELFF | TGCACCGGCGGGGGTGCCACCGGGGAGCTGTTTTTT
13 | - | TRBJ1-1 | - | TRBV11-3 | CASSLDYSSEAFF | TGTGCCAGCAGCTTAGATTACAGTTCTGAAGCTTTCTTT
20 | TRBD2 | TRBJ2-3 | - | TRBV9 | CASSDLNGPGLAGHTDTQYF | TGTGCCAGCAGCGATTTAAACGGCCCGGGACTAGCGGGACACACAGATACGCAGTATTTT
19 | TRBD1 | TRBJ1-6 | - | TRBV27 | CASSLVGGYPTSYNSPLHF | TGTGCCAGCAGTTTGGTAGGGGGCTACCCTACCTCCTATAATTCACCCCTCCACTTT
15 | - | TRBJ1-1 | - | TRBV13 | CASSLVNRRNTEAFF | TGTGCCAGCAGCTTAGTAAACAGGCGGAACACTGAAGCTTTCTTT
15 | TRBD1 | TRBJ2-2 | once | TRBV4-1 | CASKTGGSNTGELFF | TGCGCCAGCAAAACAGGGGGATCCAACACCGGGGAGCTGTTTTTT
15 | TRBD1 | TRBJ1-5 | once | TRBV2 | CASSGQGFGSQPQHF | TGTGCCAGCAGCGGACAGGGGTTTGGCAGTCAGCCCCAGCATTTT
12 | - | TRBJ1-1 | - | TRBV7-9 | CASSQGMAEAFF | TGTGCCAGCAGCCAGGGGATGGCTGAAGCTTTCTTT
15 | - | TRBJ2-3 | - | TRBV5-1 | CASSPRGGSTDTQYF | TGCGCCAGCAGCCCGAGGGGGGGGAGCACAGATACGCAGTATTTT
16 | - | TRBJ2-1 | - | TRBV9 | CASSPLDRGSYNEQFF | TGTGCCAGCAGCCCCCTAGACAGAGGCTCCTACAATGAGCAGTTCTTC
16 | TRBD1 | TRBJ2-2 | - | TRBV24-1 | CATRGAGTGNTGELFF | TGTGCCACCAGGGGGGCCGGGACAGGGAACACCGGGGAGCTGTTTTTT